A single sample gave rise to the 4 T cell receptor beta chains below, sequenced in a study of blood T cell repertoires in COVID-19. Method: immunoSEQ multiplex PCR; TCRdb's copy keeps in-frame clones and lacks some. The sample lists 200,000 or so clones, 65% to 90% occurring once. What was sequenced was peripheral blood. These receptors were collected from a human donor in a cohort sampled during active COVID-19.

The chain links TRBV3-1 (or the pseudogene TRBV3-2) to TRBJ2-2; D remains unclear. CDR1 is LGHDT, CDR2 YNNKEL, per germline (reference sequence). The CDR3 loop spans 14 amino acids. V lost 0 bases, J lost 4 bases, and 6 bases lay in between. The CDR3 nucleotides read TGTGCCAGCAGCCAAGATCGGGTCACCGGGGAGCTGTTTTTT. This codes for CASSQDRVTGELFF.

The V and J genes are TRBV6-5 and TRBJ2-1, with TRBD2 as a possible D gene (6 bases). Germline V gene sequence: CDR1 MNHEY, CDR2 SVGAGI. The length of the CDR3 is 15 residues. Trimming cost V 9 bases and J 2 bases, with 17 bases left between them. CDR3 bases: TGTGCCAGTTCCCATGGAGGGAGACCCTACAATGAGCAGTTCTTC. Its protein product is CASSHGGRPYNEQFF.

The chain joins TRBV5-8 to TRBJ2-3; 7 positions agree with TRBD1. From germline, CDR1 is SGHTS and CDR2 YDEGEE. This CDR3 has 13 residues. Trimming cost V 0 bases and J 7 bases; bases outside gene matches: 2. CDR3 residues: CASSLDRGNTQYF. DNA of the CDR3: TGTGCCAGCAGCTTGGACAGGGGAAATACGCAGTATTTT.

The rearrangement uses TRBV28 and TRBJ1-2, with D perhaps matching TRBD1 (5 bases). CDR1 and CDR2 from the germline V gene are MDHEN and SYDVKM. V dropped 5 bases and J dropped 6 bases, with 13 bases sitting between them. The CDR3 is made up of 13 amino acids. CDR3 protein: CASSRSGANGYTF. In DNA form, the CDR3 reads TGTGCCAGCAGTCGGTCTGGGGCTAATGGCTACACCTTC.